This T cell receptor (beta chain) stems from a study of naive and memory T cell subsets. V shed 6 bases, J shed 1 base, and the junction held 5 bases outside the gene matches. CDR1 is MNHEY, CDR2 SVGAGI, per germline. The CDR3 runs 15 residues. Four PCR rounds used nested alpha and beta constant region primers plus the SP2 primer. TCRdb fed the UMI-ligation and nested PCR reads into MiXCR, producing one record per CDR3 protein. The table has around 13,000 distinct CDR3 sequences, 4.5% to 6.5% seen once. This clonotype was observed at least ten times. Treatment noted: skin biopsy from PPD injection site in Mantoux-positive individual. A UMI-containing oligonucleotide was joined by 3' ligation to the TCR cDNA template. Individuals with a positive Mantoux test gave biopsies from PPD-injected skin.

Sequences were derived from skin, sampled from a tuberculin skin test site. The chain uses TRBV6-5 and TRBJ2-2; 7 bases map to TRBD1. The receptor's source is an adult in good health. CDR3 in DNA: TGTGCCAGCAGCCGGGGACAGCGGAACACCGGGGAGCTGTTTTTT. Residues: CASSRGQRNTGELFF.